This T cell receptor (beta chain) stems from a study of blood T cell repertoires in COVID-19 (dated by TCRdb to about 2020). In the study overall: The collaborator samples originated in the United States, Italy and Spain and spanned the acute and convalescent phases of COVID-19. Subjects who had been exposed to COVID-19, were actively infected with it, or had recovered from it provided the deeply sampled blood TCRbeta repertoires that made up the dataset. Samples were obtained from the ongoing ImmuneRACE study (first 160 participants) and from some 1,200 subjects provided by 6 global collaborators. The sample metadata nearly always contained a de-identified subject ID, COVID-19 status, age in years and sex. The material from the prospective study consisted of cDNA or gDNA derived from T cells, B-cell-depleted T cells, or PBMCs. Where available, HLA class I and class II types were taken from metadata supplied by the sample provider and were not determined by assay-based typing. The repertoires were made available in a free public database intended to serve as a resource for research on the immune response to SARS-CoV-2.

The CDR3 spans 13 residues, from the cysteine through the phenylalanine. This entry keeps only the CDR3 DNA: 39 bases, framed from base 1. The junction shows trimming of 1 base on V and 4 bases on J, plus 7 bases between the germline ends. CDR1 and CDR2 are drawn from the germline V gene (reference sequence): SGHNT, YYREEE. TCRbeta CDR3 regions were amplified from genomic DNA by means of the immunoSEQ Assay, a bias-controlled multiplex PCR. On the authors' methods: Within the assay, amplification of reference gene primers was used to estimate how many nucleated cells each sample contained. To quantify the absolute abundance of each unique TCRbeta CDR3 rearrangement, sequence reads were collapsed and filtered. For each sample, productive Simpson clonality was calculated by taking the square root of Simpson's diversity index across productive rearrangements. Here the immuneACCESS table is served through TCRdb, limited to in-frame sequences with V and J called. Missing clones are a known gap in these copies; in checked studies unresolved V genes cover under half, and the rest lacks a known reason. D and trimming were read from the DNA, whereas the V and J calls and clone size are those reported in that table. The sample contains about 270,000 clones, roughly 93% of them found a single time. The ten top clones hold roughly 2% of the sample.

With regard to this clone: Its antigen is not yet known. Nothing much larger sits one base from this clone, and base qualities are not available. Other nucleotide sequences in the sample specify the same CDR3.

Participants in the prospective study were aged about 18 to 89 years, lived in approximately 26 United States geographic areas, and enrolled through a virtual design. In the prospective study, cohorts were assigned on the basis of participant-reported clinical history obtained from a screening survey and a study questionnaire. Mobile phlebotomists in the prospective study collected whole blood, serum and a nasopharyngeal or oropharyngeal swab from every participant. Prospective study participants could optionally give additional blood draws and questionnaires over a roughly 2-month period. Before DNA extraction, prospective study blood samples were shipped either frozen or at room temperature. Results and caveats for the whole study, not just this receptor: Clinical and demographic metadata were provided uncurated, with the amount varying by source and participant.

This sequence was found in a woman between 40 and 50 years old with acute COVID-19. The rearranged segments are TRBV5-4 and TRBJ2-3; the D region possibly corresponds to TRBD1 (5 bases align). Source material: PBMCs or T cells enriched from blood (not recorded which). The DNA sequence reads TGTGCCAGCAGCTTGAGGGGTCCAGATACGCAGTATTTT. This gives the protein CASSLRGPDTQYF.